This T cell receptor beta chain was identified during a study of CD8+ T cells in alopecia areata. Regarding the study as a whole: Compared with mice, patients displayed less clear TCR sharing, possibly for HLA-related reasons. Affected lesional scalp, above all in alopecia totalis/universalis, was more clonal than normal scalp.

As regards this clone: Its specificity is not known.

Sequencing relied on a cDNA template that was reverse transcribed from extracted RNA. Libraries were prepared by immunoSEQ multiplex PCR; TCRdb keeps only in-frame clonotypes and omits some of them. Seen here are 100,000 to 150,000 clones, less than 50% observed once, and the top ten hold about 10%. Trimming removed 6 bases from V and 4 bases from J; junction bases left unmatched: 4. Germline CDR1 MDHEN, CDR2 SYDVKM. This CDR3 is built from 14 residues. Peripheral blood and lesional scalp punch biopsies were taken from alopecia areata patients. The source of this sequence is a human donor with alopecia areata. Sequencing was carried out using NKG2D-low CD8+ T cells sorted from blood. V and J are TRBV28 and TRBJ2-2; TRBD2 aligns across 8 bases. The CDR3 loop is CASSRTSSTGELFF. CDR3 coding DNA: TGTGCCAGCAGCCGGACTAGCAGCACCGGGGAGCTGTTTTTT.